This TCR beta chain was found in a study of T cell responses to AZD1222 COVID-19 vaccine. This clone was observed once. TCRdb's copy holds only in-frame clones and misses some; the assay was immunoSEQ multiplex PCR. This repertoire shows some 130,000 clones, 80% to 90% found once; its top ten account for 20% to 25%. With 0 bases removed from V and 2 bases from J, the gap between germline ends came to 5 bases. Germline V gene data show CDR1 as SGHNT and CDR2 as YYREEE (reference sequence). CDR3 size: 13 residues. The sequencing used peripheral blood, collected on day 0 of AZD1222 vaccination. This sequence joins TRBV5-4 and TRBJ1-2; D remains unclear. The TCR was taken from an adult in good health. The CDR3 bases are TGTGCCAGCAGCTTGGGCCAAAACTATGGCTACACCTTC. Translating gives CASSLGQNYGYTF.